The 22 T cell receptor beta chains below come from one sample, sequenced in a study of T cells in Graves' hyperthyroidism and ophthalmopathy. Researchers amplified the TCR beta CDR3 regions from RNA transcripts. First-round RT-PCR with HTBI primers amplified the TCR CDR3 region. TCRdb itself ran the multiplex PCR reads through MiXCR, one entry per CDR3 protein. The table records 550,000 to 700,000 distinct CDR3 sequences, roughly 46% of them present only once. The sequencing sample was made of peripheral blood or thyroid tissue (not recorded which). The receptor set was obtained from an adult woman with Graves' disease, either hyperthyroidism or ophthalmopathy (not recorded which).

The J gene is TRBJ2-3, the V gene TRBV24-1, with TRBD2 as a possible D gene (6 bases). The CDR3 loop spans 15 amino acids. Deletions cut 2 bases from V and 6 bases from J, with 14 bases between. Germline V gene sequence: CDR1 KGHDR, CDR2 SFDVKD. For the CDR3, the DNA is TGTGCCACCAGTGATTCAAAGGCAAGCGGGGATACGCAGTATTTT. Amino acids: CATSDSKASGDTQYF.

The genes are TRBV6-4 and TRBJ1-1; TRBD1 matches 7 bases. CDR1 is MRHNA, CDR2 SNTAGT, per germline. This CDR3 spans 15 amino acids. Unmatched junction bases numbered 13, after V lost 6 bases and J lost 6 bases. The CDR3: CASSPSQGGMAEAFF. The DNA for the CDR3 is TGTGCCAGCAGCCCGTCGCAGGGGGGTATGGCTGAAGCTTTCTTT.

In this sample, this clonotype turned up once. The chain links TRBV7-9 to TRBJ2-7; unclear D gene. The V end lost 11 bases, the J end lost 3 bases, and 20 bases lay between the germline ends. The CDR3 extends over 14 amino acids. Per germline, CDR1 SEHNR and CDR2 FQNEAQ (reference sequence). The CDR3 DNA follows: TGTGCCTGGAGTCCAAATCTAGTGCACTACGAGCAGTACTTC. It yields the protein CAWSPNLVHYEQYF. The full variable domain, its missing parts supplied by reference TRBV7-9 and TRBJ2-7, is DTGVSQNPRHKITKRGQNVTFRCDPISEHNRLYWYRQTLGQGPEFLTYFQNEAQLEKSRLLSDRFSAERPKGSFSTLEIQRTEQGDSAMYLCAWSPNLVHYEQYFGPGTRLTVT.

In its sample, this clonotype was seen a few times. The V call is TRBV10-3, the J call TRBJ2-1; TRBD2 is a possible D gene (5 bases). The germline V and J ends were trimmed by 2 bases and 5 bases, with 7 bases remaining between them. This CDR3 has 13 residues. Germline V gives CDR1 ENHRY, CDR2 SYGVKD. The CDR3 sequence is CAISERRDNEQFF. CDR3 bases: TGTGCCATCAGTGAGAGGCGGGACAATGAGCAGTTCTTC.

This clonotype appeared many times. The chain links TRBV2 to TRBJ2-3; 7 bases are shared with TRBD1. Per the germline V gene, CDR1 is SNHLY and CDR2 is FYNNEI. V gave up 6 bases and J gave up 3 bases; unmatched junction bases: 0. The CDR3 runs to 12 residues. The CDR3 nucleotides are TGTGCCAGCAGGACAGGGACAGATACGCAGTATTTT. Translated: CASRTGTDTQYF.

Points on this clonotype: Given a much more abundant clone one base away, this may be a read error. This CDR3 reads CASSVGYTCEQYF. CDR3 DNA sequence: TGTGCCAGCAGTGTGGGCTACACCTGCGAGCAGTACTTC. This chain joins TRBV6-1 and TRBJ2-7; D uncertain. Germline loops: CDR1 MNHNS, CDR2 SASEGT. The CDR3 totals 13 residues. Trimming removed 4 bases at V and 6 bases at J, with 13 bases between.

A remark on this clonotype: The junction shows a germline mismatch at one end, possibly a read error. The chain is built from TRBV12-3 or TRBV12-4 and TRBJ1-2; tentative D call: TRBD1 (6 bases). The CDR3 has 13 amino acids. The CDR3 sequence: CASSLRTVSNYGF. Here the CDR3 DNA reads TGTGCCAGCAGTTTGAGGACAGTATCTAACTATGGCTTC.

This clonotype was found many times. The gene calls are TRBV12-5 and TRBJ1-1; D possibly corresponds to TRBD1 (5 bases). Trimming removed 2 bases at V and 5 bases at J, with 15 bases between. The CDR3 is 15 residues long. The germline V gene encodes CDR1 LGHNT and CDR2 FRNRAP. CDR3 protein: CASGLTGEGATEAFF. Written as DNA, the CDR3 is TGTGCTAGTGGTTTGACGGGGGAAGGGGCTACTGAAGCTTTCTTT. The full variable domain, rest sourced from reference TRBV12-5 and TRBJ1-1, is DARVTQTPRHKVTEMGQEVTMRCQPILGHNTVFWYRQTMMQGLELLAYFRNRAPLDDSGMPKDRFSAEMPDATLATLKIQPSEPRDSAVYFCASGLTGEGATEAFFGQGTRLTVV.

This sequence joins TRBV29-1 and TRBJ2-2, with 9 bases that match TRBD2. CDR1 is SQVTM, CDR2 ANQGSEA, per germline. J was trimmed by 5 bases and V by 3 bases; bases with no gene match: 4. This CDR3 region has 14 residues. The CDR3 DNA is TGCAGCGTTGAGCTAGCGGGAACTACCGGGGAGCTGTTTTTT. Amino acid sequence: CSVELAGTTGELFF.

The CDR3 region has the DNA TGTGCCAGCAGCTTAGGTGGGGGGCTTGGAAACACCATATATTTT. Protein product: CASSLGGGLGNTIYF. This chain uses TRBV7-9 with TRBJ1-3; weak D call: TRBD1 (6 bases). Germline V CDR1 and CDR2: SEHNR, FQNEAQ (reference sequence). The CDR3 has 15 residues. Trimming pared 1 base from V and 3 bases from J, leaving 10 bases between. Combining the CDR3 with reference TRBV7-9 and TRBJ1-3 gives the whole variable domain DTGVSQNPRHKITKRGQNVTFRCDPISEHNRLYWYRQTLGQGPEFLTYFQNEAQLEKSRLLSDRFSAERPKGSFSTLEIQRTEQGDSAMYLCASSLGGGLGNTIYFGEGSWLTVV.

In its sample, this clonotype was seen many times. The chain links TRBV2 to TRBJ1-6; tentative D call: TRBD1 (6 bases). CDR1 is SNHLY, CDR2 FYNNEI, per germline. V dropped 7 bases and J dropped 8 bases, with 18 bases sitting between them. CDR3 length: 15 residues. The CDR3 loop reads CASTLIGGGDSPLHF. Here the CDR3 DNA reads TGTGCCAGCACCCTAATCGGGGGGGGCGATTCACCCCTCCACTTT.

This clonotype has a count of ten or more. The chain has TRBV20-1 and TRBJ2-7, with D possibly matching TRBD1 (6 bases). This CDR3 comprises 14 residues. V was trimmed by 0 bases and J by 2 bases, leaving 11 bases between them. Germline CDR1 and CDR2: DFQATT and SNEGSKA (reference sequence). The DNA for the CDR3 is TGCAGTGCTAGAGACCCGGACAGCACCTACGAGCAGTACTTC. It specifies CSARDPDSTYEQYF.

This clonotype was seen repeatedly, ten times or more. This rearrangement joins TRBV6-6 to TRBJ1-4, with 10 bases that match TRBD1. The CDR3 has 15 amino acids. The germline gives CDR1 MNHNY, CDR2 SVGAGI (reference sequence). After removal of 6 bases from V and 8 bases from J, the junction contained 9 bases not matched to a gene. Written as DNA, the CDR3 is TGTGCCAGCAGCATCACCGGACAGGGGGAGGAAAAACTGTTTTTT. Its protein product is CASSITGQGEEKLFF.

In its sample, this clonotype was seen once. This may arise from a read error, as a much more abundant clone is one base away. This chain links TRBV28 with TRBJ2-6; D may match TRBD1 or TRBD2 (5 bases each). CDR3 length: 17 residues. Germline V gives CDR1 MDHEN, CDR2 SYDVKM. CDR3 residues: CSSGFRGQLSGANVLTF. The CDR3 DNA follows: TGTTCCAGCGGATTTCGGGGCCAACTCTCTGGGGCCAACGTCCTGACTTTC.

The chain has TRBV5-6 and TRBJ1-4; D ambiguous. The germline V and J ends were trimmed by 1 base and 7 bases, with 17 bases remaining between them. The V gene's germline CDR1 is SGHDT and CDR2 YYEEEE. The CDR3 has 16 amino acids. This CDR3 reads CASSLSRMGNREKLFF. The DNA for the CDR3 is TGTGCCAGCAGCTTGTCTCGGATGGGGAATCGTGAAAAACTGTTTTTT.

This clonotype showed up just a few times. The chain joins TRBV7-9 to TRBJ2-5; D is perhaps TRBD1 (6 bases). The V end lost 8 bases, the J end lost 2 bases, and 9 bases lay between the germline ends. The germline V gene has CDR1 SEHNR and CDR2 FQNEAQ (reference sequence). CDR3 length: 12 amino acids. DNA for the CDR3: TGTGCCAGCGCTGGACAGCAAGAGACCCAGTACTTC. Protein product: CASAGQQETQYF.

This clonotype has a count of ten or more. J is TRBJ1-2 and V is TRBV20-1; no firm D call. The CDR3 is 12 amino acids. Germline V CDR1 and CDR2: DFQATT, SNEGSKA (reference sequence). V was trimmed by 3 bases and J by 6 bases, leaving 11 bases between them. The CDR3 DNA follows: TGCAGTGCTAGGGGATTCGGCCATGGCTACACCTTC. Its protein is CSARGFGHGYTF.

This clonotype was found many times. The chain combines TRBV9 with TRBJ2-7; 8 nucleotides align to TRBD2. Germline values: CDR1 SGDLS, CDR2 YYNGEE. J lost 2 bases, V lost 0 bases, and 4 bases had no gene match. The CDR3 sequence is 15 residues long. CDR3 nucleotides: TGTGCCAGCAGCGTAGCTCCGGGAGGGCCCTACGAGCAGTACTTC. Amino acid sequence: CASSVAPGGPYEQYF. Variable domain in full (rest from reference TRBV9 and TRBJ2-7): DSGVTQTPKHLITATGQRVTLRCSPRSGDLSVYWYQQSLDQGLQFLIQYYNGEERAKGNILERFSAQQFPDLHSELNLSSLELGDSALYFCASSVAPGGPYEQYFGPGTRLTVT.

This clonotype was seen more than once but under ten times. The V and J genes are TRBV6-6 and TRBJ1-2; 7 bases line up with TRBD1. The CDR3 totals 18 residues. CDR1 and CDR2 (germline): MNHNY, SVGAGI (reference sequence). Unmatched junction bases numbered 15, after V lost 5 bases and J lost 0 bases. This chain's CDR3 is CASSGSKRGRLANYGYTF. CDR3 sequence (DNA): TGTGCCAGCAGTGGCTCGAAGAGGGGGCGTCTAGCTAACTATGGCTACACCTTC.

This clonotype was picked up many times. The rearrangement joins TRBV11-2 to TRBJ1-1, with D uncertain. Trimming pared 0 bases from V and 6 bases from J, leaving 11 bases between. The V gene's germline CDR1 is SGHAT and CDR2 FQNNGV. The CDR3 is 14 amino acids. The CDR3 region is CASSLEWHPAEAFF. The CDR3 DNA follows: TGTGCCAGCAGCTTAGAATGGCATCCTGCTGAAGCTTTCTTT.

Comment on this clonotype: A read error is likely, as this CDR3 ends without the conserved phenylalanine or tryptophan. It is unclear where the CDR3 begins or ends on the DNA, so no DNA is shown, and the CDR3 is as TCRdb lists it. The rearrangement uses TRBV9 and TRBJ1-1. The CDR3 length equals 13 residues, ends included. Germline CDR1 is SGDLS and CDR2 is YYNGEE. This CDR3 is CASSARLNTEDFV.

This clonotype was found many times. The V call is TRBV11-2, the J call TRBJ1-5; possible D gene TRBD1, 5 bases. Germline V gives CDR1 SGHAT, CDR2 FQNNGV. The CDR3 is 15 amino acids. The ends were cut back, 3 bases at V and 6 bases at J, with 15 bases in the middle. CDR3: CASSLNYQGGQPQHF. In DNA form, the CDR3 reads TGTGCCAGCAGCTTGAACTATCAGGGAGGTCAGCCCCAGCATTTT. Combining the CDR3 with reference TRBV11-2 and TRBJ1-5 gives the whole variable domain EAGVAQSPRYKIIEKRQSVAFWCNPISGHATLYWYQQILGQGPKLLIQFQNNGVVDDSQLPKDRFSAERLKGVDSTLKIQPAKLEDSAVYLCASSLNYQGGQPQHFGDGTRLSIL.